This T cell receptor beta chain derives from a study of beta chain features in type 1 diabetes. General observations from the study: In every one of the four CD4+ subsets, TCRB CDR3s were moderately but significantly shorter in Type 1 diabetes patients. cDNA-based reads could over-represent cells with high TCR expression. Any HLA type influence on TCRB rearrangement was left unresolved here.

A note on this clone: Its antigen remains unknown.

Since all of the isolated RNA was reverse transcribed, expressed TCRB transcripts were what got sequenced. Mean read depth for naive, central memory and regulatory T cell samples was approximately 3.57 million reads. Libraries were prepared by immunoSEQ multiplex PCR; TCRdb keeps only in-frame clonotypes and omits some of them. The data contain 450,000 to 600,000 clones, about 32% of them singletons. Germline V gives CDR1 MDHEN, CDR2 SYDVKM. This CDR3 is 15 amino acids long. Trimming cost V 6 bases and J 1 base, with 10 bases left between them. The sequence was obtained from a man aged 18 to 35 in good health. V usage is TRBV28 and J usage is TRBJ2-6; D uncertain. Sequenced: naive CD4+ T cells from blood. CDR3 in amino acids: CASRSGGSGANVLTF. DNA for the CDR3: TGTGCCAGCAGGTCGGGTGGTTCTGGGGCCAACGTCCTGACTTTC.